The present TCR beta chain was sequenced within a study of cytotoxic CD8 clonotypes in ibrutinib-treated CLL. Study overall: Among patients, approximately 24 responded partially and 2 completely; 14 then stayed remitted and some twelve progressed after median around 66 months. Study-level findings and limits: Treatment saw public clonotypes, which were uncommon, either contract or stay stable. At progression, clonality fell back toward baseline after rising at ibrutinib response. Timing of sampling differed between sustained-remission and progressing patients.

This clone came up a few times. As yet, its antigen is unknown. The repertoire was sequenced with immunoSEQ multiplex PCR; TCRdb's copy has only in-frame clones and lacks some. The sample lists 90,000 to 95,000 clones; 60% to 80% were seen once. V dropped 5 bases and J dropped 7 bases, with 6 bases sitting between them. Looked up from germline, CDR1 is MNHNY and CDR2 is SVGAGI (reference sequence). CDR3 length: 12 amino acids. This TCR came from a human donor with chronic lymphocytic leukemia. Specimen: PBMCs, collected after 24 months of ibrutinib treatment. The chain joins TRBV6-6 to TRBJ1-6; D call uncertain. The CDR3 coding sequence is TGTGCCAGCAGTGACCGGAATTCACCCCTCCACTTT. This gives the protein CASSDRNSPLHF.